A selection of T cell receptor beta chains follows, all from one sample in a study of spatial heterogeneity in lung cancer. MiXCR, run by TCRdb on the 5' RACE reads, gives a single entry per CDR3 protein. The sample consists of approximately 40,000 distinct CDR3 sequences, around 7% of them appearing once. This material consisted of PBMCs, taken at surgery. The receptor source for this set is a male donor with early-stage non-small cell lung cancer. CDR3s include the opening cysteine and the closing phenylalanine or tryptophan. D genes are given only for firm matches. Size tells how often a clone was seen (once, few, many) or the class of an expanded clone, and some rows leave it out.

V gene: TRBV5-1
J gene: TRBJ2-7
clone size: many
D gene: .
CDR3 protein: CASSPGYYEQYF
CDR3 DNA: TGCGCCAGCAGCCCGGGGTACTACGAGCAGTACTTC

V gene: TRBV4-3
J gene: TRBJ2-3
clone size: many
D gene: TRBD2
CDR3 protein: CASSQILAGASEGDTQYF
CDR3 DNA: TGCGCCAGCAGCCAGATACTAGCGGGGGCCTCCGAGGGAGATACGCAGTATTTT

V gene: TRBV4-2
J gene: TRBJ2-3
clone size: .
D gene: TRBD2
CDR3 protein: CASSQLTSGGGSTDTQYF
CDR3 DNA: TGTGCCAGCAGCCAATTGACTAGCGGGGGGGGCAGCACAGATACGCAGTATTTT

V gene: TRBV20-1
J gene: TRBJ2-5
clone size: .
D gene: TRBD2
CDR3 protein: CSARSGSGAQETQYF
CDR3 DNA: TGCAGTGCTAGATCGGGTAGCGGGGCACAAGAGACCCAGTACTTC

V gene: TRBV20-1
J gene: TRBJ2-2
clone size: few
D gene: TRBD1
CDR3 protein: CSARDLGTKRRTGGIGGELFF
CDR3 DNA: TGCAGTGCTAGAGATCTTGGAACCAAAAGACGGACAGGGGGCATAGGCGGGGAGCTGTTTTTT

V gene: TRBV27
J gene: TRBJ2-1
clone size: few
D gene: .
CDR3 protein: CASSLDRAAIYNEQFF
CDR3 DNA: TGTGCCAGCAGTTTGGACCGGGCGGCTATCTACAATGAGCAGTTCTTC

V gene: TRBV12-3/TRBV12-4
J gene: TRBJ1-2
clone size: many
D gene: .
CDR3 protein: CASSNTGTPWDGYTF
CDR3 DNA: TGTGCCAGCAGTAACACGGGGACACCCTGGGACGGCTACACCTTC

V gene: TRBV7-2
J gene: TRBJ2-2
clone size: .
D gene: .
CDR3 protein: CASSPSVAGELFF
CDR3 DNA: TGTGCCAGCAGCCCTAGCGTAGCCGGGGAGCTGTTTTTT

V gene: TRBV28
J gene: TRBJ1-1
clone size: .
D gene: .
CDR3 protein: CASSPSGGRYTEAFF
CDR3 DNA: TGTGCCAGCAGTCCCTCGGGGGGGAGGTACACTGAAGCTTTCTTT

V gene: TRBV6-6
J gene: TRBJ2-3
clone size: few
D gene: .
CDR3 protein: CASGPLMGTDTQYF
CDR3 DNA: TGTGCCAGCGGTCCTCTGATGGGGACAGATACGCAGTATTTT

V gene: TRBV10-3
J gene: TRBJ1-1
clone size: medium-sized
D gene: .
CDR3 protein: CAISELGNTEAFF
CDR3 DNA: TGTGCCATCAGTGAGTTGGGGAACACTGAAGCTTTCTTT

V gene: TRBV29-1
J gene: TRBJ1-1
clone size: many
D gene: TRBD1
CDR3 protein: CSAGDRLNTEAFF
CDR3 DNA: TGCAGCGCCGGGGACAGATTGAACACTGAAGCTTTCTTT

V gene: TRBV27
J gene: TRBJ2-1
clone size: many
D gene: TRBD1
CDR3 protein: CASSSWTGVNNEQFF
CDR3 DNA: TGTGCCAGCAGTTCCTGGACAGGGGTGAACAATGAGCAGTTCTTC

V gene: TRBV7-2
J gene: TRBJ1-1
clone size: many
D gene: .
CDR3 protein: CASSLILGGNTEAFF
CDR3 DNA: TGTGCCAGCAGCTTAATCCTGGGAGGAAACACTGAAGCTTTCTTT

V gene: TRBV2
J gene: TRBJ1-5
clone size: .
D gene: .
CDR3 protein: CASSPSGAVYQPQHF
CDR3 DNA: TGTGCCAGCAGTCCTTCCGGCGCCGTATATCAGCCCCAGCATTTT

V gene: TRBV7-6
J gene: TRBJ2-2
clone size: .
D gene: .
CDR3 protein: CASRSRATNTGELFF
CDR3 DNA: TGTGCCAGCAGAAGCAGGGCAACGAACACCGGGGAGCTGTTTTTT

V gene: TRBV4-2
J gene: TRBJ2-1
clone size: few
D gene: .
CDR3 protein: CASSTEGGSQFF
CDR3 DNA: TGTGCCAGCAGCACAGAGGGGGGGTCGCAGTTCTTC

V gene: TRBV11-2
J gene: TRBJ2-2
clone size: .
D gene: TRBD1
CDR3 protein: CASRETPSGQGRAGELFF
CDR3 DNA: TGTGCCAGCAGAGAAACACCCTCGGGACAGGGGAGGGCCGGGGAGCTGTTTTTT

V gene: TRBV9
J gene: TRBJ1-1
clone size: few
D gene: TRBD1
CDR3 protein: CASSVGQGALGTEAFF
CDR3 DNA: TGTGCCAGCAGCGTGGGACAGGGGGCGTTGGGCACTGAAGCTTTCTTT

V gene: TRBV27
J gene: TRBJ2-7
clone size: many
D gene: TRBD2
CDR3 protein: CASSLTTSGGPPSSYEQYF
CDR3 DNA: TGTGCCAGCAGTCTCACGACTAGCGGGGGGCCACCTAGCTCCTACGAGCAGTACTTC

V gene: TRBV18
J gene: TRBJ2-3
clone size: many
D gene: TRBD2
CDR3 protein: CASSPPSGTQVKDTQYF
CDR3 DNA: TGTGCCAGCTCACCCCCTAGCGGCACACAAGTCAAAGATACGCAGTATTTT

V gene: TRBV4-2
J gene: TRBJ1-2
clone size: many
D gene: .
CDR3 protein: CASSQDRAYGYTF
CDR3 DNA: TGTGCCAGCAGCCAAGATCGAGCCTATGGCTACACCTTC

V gene: TRBV20-1
J gene: TRBJ2-1
clone size: many
D gene: .
CDR3 protein: CSAHRPKEQFF
CDR3 DNA: TGCAGTGCCCATCGCCCTAAGGAGCAGTTCTTC

V gene: TRBV29-1
J gene: TRBJ2-3
clone size: many
D gene: TRBD2
CDR3 protein: CSGASGGAATQYF
CDR3 DNA: TGCAGCGGGGCTAGCGGGGGGGCCGCTACGCAGTATTTT

V gene: TRBV5-5
J gene: TRBJ2-6
clone size: many
D gene: TRBD1
CDR3 protein: CASSHGQGSGANVLTF
CDR3 DNA: TGTGCCAGCAGCCACGGACAGGGCTCTGGGGCCAACGTCCTGACTTTC

V gene: TRBV6-6
J gene: TRBJ2-3
clone size: .
D gene: .
CDR3 protein: CASSPTRSGGGDTQYF
CDR3 DNA: TGTGCCAGCAGTCCGACACGTAGCGGAGGGGGGGATACGCAGTATTTT

V gene: TRBV29-1
J gene: TRBJ1-5
clone size: many
D gene: .
CDR3 protein: CSVIVGGEDQPQHF
CDR3 DNA: TGCAGCGTTATCGTCGGGGGCGAGGATCAGCCCCAGCATTTT

V gene: TRBV7-8
J gene: TRBJ2-1
clone size: .
D gene: .
CDR3 protein: CASSLDGQAYNEQFF
CDR3 DNA: TGTGCCAGCAGCTTAGATGGTCAGGCCTACAATGAGCAGTTCTTC

V gene: TRBV6-2/TRBV6-3
J gene: TRBJ1-1
clone size: medium-sized
D gene: TRBD1
CDR3 protein: CASSSPGQGITEAFF
CDR3 DNA: TGTGCCAGCAGTTCACCGGGACAGGGAATCACTGAAGCTTTCTTT

V gene: TRBV19
J gene: TRBJ2-1
clone size: many
D gene: TRBD1
CDR3 protein: CASSSTGQVRYNEQFF
CDR3 DNA: TGTGCCAGTAGTAGTACGGGACAGGTACGGTACAATGAGCAGTTCTTC

V gene: TRBV20-1
J gene: TRBJ1-2
clone size: few
D gene: .
CDR3 protein: CSARDSGGRYGYTF
CDR3 DNA: TGCAGTGCTAGAGATAGCGGGGGCCGCTATGGCTACACCTTC

V gene: TRBV12-3/TRBV12-4
J gene: TRBJ2-3
clone size: medium-sized
D gene: .
CDR3 protein: CASSPLGGLSSTDTQYF
CDR3 DNA: TGTGCCAGCAGTCCCCTTGGTGGACTATCTAGCACAGATACGCAGTATTTT

V gene: TRBV7-9
J gene: TRBJ2-2
clone size: many
D gene: TRBD1
CDR3 protein: CASSWTGRGTGELFF
CDR3 DNA: TGTGCCAGCAGCTGGACAGGCCGCGGGACCGGGGAGCTGTTTTTT

V gene: TRBV20-1
J gene: TRBJ2-3
clone size: few
D gene: TRBD2
CDR3 protein: CSASPRASGGADTQYF
CDR3 DNA: TGCAGTGCTTCGCCTCGGGCTAGCGGGGGGGCAGATACGCAGTATTTT

V gene: TRBV7-2
J gene: TRBJ2-1
clone size: many
D gene: TRBD2
CDR3 protein: CASTPSGGVDEQFF
CDR3 DNA: TGTGCCAGCACCCCTAGCGGGGGTGTGGATGAGCAGTTCTTC

V gene: TRBV7-9
J gene: TRBJ2-1
clone size: many
D gene: TRBD2
CDR3 protein: CASSRSGRIGNEQFF
CDR3 DNA: TGTGCCAGCAGCCGTAGCGGGAGGATAGGCAATGAGCAGTTCTTC

V gene: TRBV27
J gene: TRBJ1-5
clone size: medium-sized
D gene: TRBD1
CDR3 protein: CASSSLTGDLVQPQHF
CDR3 DNA: TGTGCCAGCAGTTCCTTAACAGGGGACCTGGTTCAGCCCCAGCATTTT

V gene: TRBV4-3
J gene: TRBJ2-3
clone size: medium-sized
D gene: .
CDR3 protein: CASSQDEGRNTQYF
CDR3 DNA: TGCGCCAGCAGCCAAGATGAGGGTAGGAATACGCAGTATTTT

V gene: TRBV11-2
J gene: TRBJ1-5
clone size: .
D gene: .
CDR3 protein: CASSVTDGNQPQHF
CDR3 DNA: TGTGCCAGCAGCGTAACGGACGGGAATCAGCCCCAGCATTTT

V gene: TRBV27
J gene: TRBJ2-7
clone size: once
D gene: .
CDR3 protein: CASGDTLYKQYF
CDR3 DNA: TGTGCCAGTGGGGACACCCTATACAAGCAGTACTTC

V gene: TRBV7-9
J gene: TRBJ2-3
clone size: few
D gene: TRBD2
CDR3 protein: CASSLGGLAGGPETTDTQYF
CDR3 DNA: TGTGCCAGCAGCTTGGGTGGGCTAGCGGGGGGCCCAGAAACCACAGATACGCAGTATTTT

V gene: TRBV11-1
J gene: TRBJ2-3
clone size: many
D gene: .
CDR3 protein: CASSLAPAQDTQYF
CDR3 DNA: TGTGCCAGCAGCTTAGCACCAGCGCAGGATACGCAGTATTTT

V gene: TRBV29-1
J gene: TRBJ2-1
clone size: few
D gene: .
CDR3 protein: CSIRRDNEQFF
CDR3 DNA: TGCAGCATCAGACGGGACAATGAGCAGTTCTTC

V gene: TRBV4-2
J gene: TRBJ1-4
clone size: many
D gene: .
CDR3 protein: CASSQLGEKLFF
CDR3 DNA: TGTGCCAGCAGCCAGCTGGGTGAAAAACTGTTTTTT

V gene: TRBV12-3/TRBV12-4
J gene: TRBJ2-7
clone size: many
D gene: .
CDR3 protein: CASSSGGSYEQYF
CDR3 DNA: TGTGCCAGCAGTTCCGGGGGCTCCTACGAGCAGTACTTC

V gene: TRBV5-1
J gene: TRBJ2-1
clone size: .
D gene: .
CDR3 protein: CASRANRVHEQFF
CDR3 DNA: TGCGCCAGCAGAGCGAACAGGGTCCATGAGCAGTTCTTC

V gene: TRBV5-1
J gene: TRBJ2-2
clone size: many
D gene: .
CDR3 protein: CASSLREAGELFF
CDR3 DNA: TGCGCCAGCAGCTTGAGGGAGGCCGGGGAGCTGTTTTTT

V gene: TRBV24-1
J gene: TRBJ1-1
clone size: many
D gene: .
CDR3 protein: CATSDLENTEAFF
CDR3 DNA: TGTGCCACCAGTGATTTGGAGAACACTGAAGCTTTCTTT

V gene: TRBV7-6
J gene: TRBJ1-3
clone size: many
D gene: .
CDR3 protein: CASSLREPLSGNTIYF
CDR3 DNA: TGTGCCAGCAGCTTAAGGGAGCCTCTCTCTGGAAACACCATATATTTT

V gene: TRBV18
J gene: TRBJ1-4
clone size: many
D gene: .
CDR3 protein: CASSPAATNEKLFF
CDR3 DNA: TGTGCCAGCTCACCAGCAGCAACTAATGAAAAACTGTTTTTT

V gene: TRBV5-1
J gene: TRBJ2-5
clone size: .
D gene: .
CDR3 protein: CASSLSGHSQETQYF
CDR3 DNA: TGCGCCAGCAGCTTGTCGGGACACAGCCAAGAGACCCAGTACTTC

V gene: TRBV28
J gene: TRBJ2-7
clone size: many
D gene: .
CDR3 protein: CASSRQHSYEQYF
CDR3 DNA: TGTGCCAGCAGTCGACAGCACTCCTACGAGCAGTACTTC

V gene: TRBV30
J gene: TRBJ1-5
clone size: .
D gene: TRBD1
CDR3 protein: CAWGDRIGNQPQHF
CDR3 DNA: TGTGCCTGGGGGGACAGGATCGGCAATCAGCCCCAGCATTTT